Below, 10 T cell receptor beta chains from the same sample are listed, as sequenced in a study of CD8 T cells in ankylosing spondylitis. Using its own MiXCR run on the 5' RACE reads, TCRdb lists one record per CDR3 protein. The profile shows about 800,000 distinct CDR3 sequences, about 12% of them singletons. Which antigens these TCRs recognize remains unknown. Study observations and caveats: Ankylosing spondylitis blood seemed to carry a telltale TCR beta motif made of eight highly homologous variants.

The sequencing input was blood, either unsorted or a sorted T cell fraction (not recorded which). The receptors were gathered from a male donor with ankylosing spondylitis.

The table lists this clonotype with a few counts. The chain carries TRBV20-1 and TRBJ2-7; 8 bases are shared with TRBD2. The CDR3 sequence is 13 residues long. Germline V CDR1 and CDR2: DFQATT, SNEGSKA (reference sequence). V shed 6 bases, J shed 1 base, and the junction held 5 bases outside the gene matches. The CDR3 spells CSAQRGTSYEQYF. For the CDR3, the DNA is TGCAGTGCCCAGCGGGGGACGTCCTACGAGCAGTACTTC.

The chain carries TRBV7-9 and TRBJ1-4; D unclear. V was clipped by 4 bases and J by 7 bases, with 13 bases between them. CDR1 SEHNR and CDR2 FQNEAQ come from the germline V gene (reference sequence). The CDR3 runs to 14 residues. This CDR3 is CASSSVLGIEKLFF. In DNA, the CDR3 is TGTGCCAGCAGCTCAGTTCTTGGGATTGAAAAACTGTTTTTT.

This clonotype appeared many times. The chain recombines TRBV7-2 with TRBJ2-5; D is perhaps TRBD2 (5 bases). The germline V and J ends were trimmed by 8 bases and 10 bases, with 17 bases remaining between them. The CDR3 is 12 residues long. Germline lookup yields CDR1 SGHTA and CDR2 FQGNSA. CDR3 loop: CASLDRGLYQYF. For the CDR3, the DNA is TGTGCCAGCCTCGACCGGGGTTTGTACCAGTACTTC.

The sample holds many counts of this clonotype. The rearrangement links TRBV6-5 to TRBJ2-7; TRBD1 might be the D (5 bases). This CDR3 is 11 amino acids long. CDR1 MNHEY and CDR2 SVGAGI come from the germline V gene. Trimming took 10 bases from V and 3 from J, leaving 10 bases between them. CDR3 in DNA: TGTGCCACCCGACAGATCTACGAGCAGTACTTC. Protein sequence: CATRQIYEQYF.

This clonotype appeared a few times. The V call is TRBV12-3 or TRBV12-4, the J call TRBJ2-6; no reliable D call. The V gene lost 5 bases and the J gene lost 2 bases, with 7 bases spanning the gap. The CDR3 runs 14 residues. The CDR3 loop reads CASSQRAGANVLTF. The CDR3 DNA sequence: TGTGCCAGCAGTCAACGGGCTGGGGCCAACGTCCTGACTTTC.

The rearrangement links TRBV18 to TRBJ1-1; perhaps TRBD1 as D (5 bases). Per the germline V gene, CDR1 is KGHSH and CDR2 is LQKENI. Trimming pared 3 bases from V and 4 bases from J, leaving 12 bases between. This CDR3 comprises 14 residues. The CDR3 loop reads CASSPQIGGTEAFF. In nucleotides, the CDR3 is TGTGCCAGCTCACCCCAGATCGGGGGCACTGAAGCTTTCTTT.

This CDR3 reads CSARVHAHQPQHF. The CDR3 DNA sequence: TGCAGTGCTAGAGTCCATGCGCATCAGCCCCAGCATTTT. V is TRBV20-1 and J is TRBJ1-5, with D unclear. Trimming took off 1 base at V and 5 bases at J, with 9 bases between the two ends. Germline loops: CDR1 DFQATT, CDR2 SNEGSKA (reference sequence). The CDR3 sequence is 13 residues long.

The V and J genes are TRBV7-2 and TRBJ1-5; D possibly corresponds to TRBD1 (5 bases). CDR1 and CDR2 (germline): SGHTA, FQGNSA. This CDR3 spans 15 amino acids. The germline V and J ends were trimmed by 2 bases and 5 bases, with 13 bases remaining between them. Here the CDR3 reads CASSLYWAQDQPQHF. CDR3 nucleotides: TGTGCCAGCAGCTTATATTGGGCACAGGATCAGCCCCAGCATTTT.

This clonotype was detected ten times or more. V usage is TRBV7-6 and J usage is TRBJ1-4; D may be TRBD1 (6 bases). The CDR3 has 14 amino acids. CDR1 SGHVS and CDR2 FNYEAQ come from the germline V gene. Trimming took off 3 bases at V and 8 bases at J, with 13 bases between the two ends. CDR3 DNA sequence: TGTGCCAGCAGCTTTATACAGGGAGGCGAAAAACTGTTTTTT. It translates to CASSFIQGGEKLFF.

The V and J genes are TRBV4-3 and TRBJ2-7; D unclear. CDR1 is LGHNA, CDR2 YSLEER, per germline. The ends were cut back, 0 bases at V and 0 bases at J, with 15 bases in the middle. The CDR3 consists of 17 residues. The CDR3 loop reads CASSQDGILSGSYEQYF. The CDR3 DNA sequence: TGCGCCAGCAGCCAAGATGGGATTTTGTCGGGCTCCTACGAGCAGTACTTC.